These T cell receptor beta chains were read from a single sample in a study of Graves' ophthalmopathy and Graves' hyperthyroidism. TCRdb itself ran the multiplex PCR reads through MiXCR, one entry per CDR3 protein. The sample records roughly 160,000 distinct CDR3 sequences, just under 40% being singletons. Material for sequencing was peripheral blood. The receptors stem from a man aged 25 to 45 with Graves' ophthalmopathy. The CDR3 runs from the conserved cysteine through the conserved F or W. The D gene is left open where the match is weak. The size entry is marked missing in some rows and otherwise reads once, few, many or a size class.

>TRBJ2-7|once|TRBV11-2|TRBD2
TGTGCCAGCAGCTATTGGGCGGGGGGGCAGTACGAGCAGTACTTC
CASSYWAGGQYEQYF
>TRBJ1-1|NA|TRBV19|NA
TGTGCCAGTAGTATCTCGGGCTGGGCGGGGACTGAAGCTTTCTTT
CASSISGWAGTEAFF
>TRBJ2-5|many|TRBV10-3|NA
TGTGCCATCAGTCAGAGGAGAGGGACCCAGTACTTC
CAISQRRGTQYF
>TRBJ1-2|NA|TRBV6-2/TRBV6-3|NA
TGTGCCAGCAGTTCAACTACCAGGGGTTTTGGCTACACCTTC
CASSSTTRGFGYTF
>TRBJ1-1|many|TRBV6-1|NA
TGTGCCAGCAGTGAAGTGGGTAGGGAAGCTTTCTTT
CASSEVGREAFF
>TRBJ2-7|many|TRBV5-1|NA
TGCGCCAGCAGCCTAGGACCCTTCAGCTCCTACGGGCAGTACTTC
CASSLGPFSSYGQYF
>TRBJ2-2|many|TRBV20-1|NA
TGCAGTGCTAGGACCCCTAGAGACCCCGGGGAGCTGTTTTTT
CSARTPRDPGELFF
>TRBJ2-5|many|TRBV11-2|NA
TGTGCCAGCAGCTTAGGGGCCAGGCGGGAGACCCAGTACTTC
CASSLGARRETQYF
>TRBJ1-5|many|TRBV19|NA
TGTGCCAGTAGTCTTCTTCAGGGAACGAACCAGCCCCAGCATTTT
CASSLLQGTNQPQHF
>TRBJ2-7|NA|TRBV28|NA
TGTGCCAGCAGTTCCCGGGACCTCGAGCAGTACTTC
CASSSRDLEQYF
>TRBJ2-2|many|TRBV7-9|NA
TGTGCCAGCAGCTTAGGTTCTTACACCGGGGAGCTGTTTTTT
CASSLGSYTGELFF
>TRBJ2-7|many|TRBV20-1|TRBD2
TGCAGTGCTAGAAGGACTAGCGGGAGGCGCAACGAGCAGTACTTC
CSARRTSGRRNEQYF
>TRBJ1-5|many|TRBV6-2/TRBV6-3|TRBD1
TGTGCCAGCAGTGTGGCAGGGGGCGGGGGTCAGCCCCAGCATTTT
CASSVAGGGGQPQHF
>TRBJ2-7|NA|TRBV11-3|NA
TGTGCCAGCAGCTCGACCGCCGGTTCAGGGGAGCAGTACTTC
CASSSTAGSGEQYF
>TRBJ2-7|NA|TRBV28|NA
TGTGCCAGCAGTCGTGGGACGGAGAGAGAGCAGTACTTC
CASSRGTEREQYF
>TRBJ2-7|many|TRBV28|TRBD2
TGTGCCCTTGGGGCTAGCGGGAGAGCCTACGAGCAGTACTTC
CALGASGRAYEQYF
>TRBJ1-2|few|TRBV5-1|TRBD1
TGCGCCAGCAGCTTACAGGGGGATCGTGGCTACACCTTC
CASSLQGDRGYTF
>TRBJ1-2|NA|TRBV5-1|NA
TGCGCCAGCAGCGGAGGTAATAACTATGGCTACACCTTC
CASSGGNNYGYTF
>TRBJ2-2|NA|TRBV28|TRBD1
TGTGCCAGCACCCAGGGGGTCGGGGAGCTGTTTTTT
CASTQGVGELFF
>TRBJ2-7|many|TRBV27|NA
TGTGCCAGCAGTCCTTTGGGGGACGAGCAGTACTTC
CASSPLGDEQYF
>TRBJ1-2|many|TRBV6-2/TRBV6-3|NA
TGTGCCAGCAGTTACTCCCCCCCCCGGGCAAGACCCGCCCGTGCTAACTATGGCTACACCTTC
CASSYSPPRARPARANYGYTF
>TRBJ2-1|many|TRBV30|NA
TGTGCCTGGAGTCCTAGCAACAATGAGCAGTTCTTC
CAWSPSNNEQFF
>TRBJ1-2|few|TRBV29-1|NA
TGCAGCGCGTCCGGGACCGTTTATGGCTACACCTTC
CSASGTVYGYTF
>TRBJ2-5|many|TRBV6-7|TRBD2
TGTGCCAGCACCTACGGGGCGGCTAGCGGAGTACAAGAGTCCCAGTACTTC
CASTYGAASGVQESQYF
>TRBJ2-7|NA|TRBV12-3/TRBV12-4|NA
TGTGCCAGCAGGACCGGGACCGCCTTGGAGCAGTACTTC
CASRTGTALEQYF
>TRBJ1-2|once|TRBV28|TRBD1
TGTGCCACACCTCGACAGGGGGCGGTCCACTATGGCTACACCTTC
CATPRQGAVHYGYTF
>TRBJ1-1|NA|TRBV6-1|NA
TGTGCCAGCAGTGAAACACCTACGAACACTGAAGCTTTCTTT
CASSETPTNTEAFF